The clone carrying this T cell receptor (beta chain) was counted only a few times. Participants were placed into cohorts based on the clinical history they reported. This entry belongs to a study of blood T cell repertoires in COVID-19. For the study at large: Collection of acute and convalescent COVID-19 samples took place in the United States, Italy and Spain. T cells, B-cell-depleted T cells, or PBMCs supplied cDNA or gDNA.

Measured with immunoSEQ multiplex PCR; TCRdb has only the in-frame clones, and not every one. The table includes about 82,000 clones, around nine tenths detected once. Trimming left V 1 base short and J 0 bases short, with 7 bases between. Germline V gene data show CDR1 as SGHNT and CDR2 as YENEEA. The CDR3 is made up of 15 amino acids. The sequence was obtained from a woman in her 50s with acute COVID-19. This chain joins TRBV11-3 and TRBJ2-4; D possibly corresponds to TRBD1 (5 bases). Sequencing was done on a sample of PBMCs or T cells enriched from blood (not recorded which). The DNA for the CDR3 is TGTGCCAGCAGCTTAGCAGGGCTAGCCAAAAACATTCAGTACTTC. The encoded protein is CASSLAGLAKNIQYF.